Listed below are T cell receptor beta chains from one sample, sequenced in a study of monozygotic twins with inflammatory bowel disease. Each CDR3 protein gets one entry in TCRdb, which reprocessed the 5' RACE reads and gives no DNA. In total, the table holds around 450,000 distinct CDR3 sequences. The sample consisted of blood. The receptors come from a human donor with ulcerative colitis or Crohn's disease, or a healthy co-twin of an affected twin (not recorded which). CDR3s include the opening cysteine and the closing phenylalanine or tryptophan. Fields, in order: J gene, V gene, CDR3 protein.

J: TRBJ1-1; V: TRBV5-1; CDR3: CASSGRVAQGTEAFF
J: TRBJ2-7; V: TRBV5-6; CDR3: CASSFDSISYEQYF
J: TRBJ2-2; V: TRBV5-1; CDR3: CASSLGLAGAATGELFF
J: TRBJ2-2; V: TRBV20-1; CDR3: CSARSSGSTGELFF
J: TRBJ1-1; V: TRBV4-1; CDR3: CASSQDGGRLTEAFF
J: TRBJ1-5; V: TRBV20-1; CDR3: CSASPTGSNQPQHF
J: TRBJ1-2; V: TRBV7-2; CDR3: CASGPGNYGYTF
J: TRBJ2-2; V: TRBV20-1; CDR3: CSAAGLLGLNTGELFF
J: TRBJ2-7; V: TRBV9; CDR3: CASSPRTGAYEQYF
J: TRBJ1-1; V: TRBV5-1; CDR3: CASSLADEAFF
J: TRBJ1-3; V: TRBV5-1; CDR3: CASSGGTAHGNTIYF
J: TRBJ2-2; V: TRBV6-1; CDR3: CASSRSGGADYTGELFF
J: TRBJ2-2; V: TRBV18; CDR3: CASSPLAGTGGELFF
J: TRBJ2-7; V: TRBV4-2; CDR3: CASSQNDPGWTSGSYEQYF
J: TRBJ2-5; V: TRBV7-2; CDR3: CASSLGAGVYRETQYF
J: TRBJ2-7; V: TRBV27; CDR3: CASSAFGRTSYEQYF
J: TRBJ1-3; V: TRBV5-1; CDR3: CASRLQEANTIYF
J: TRBJ1-1; V: TRBV6-1; CDR3: CASRSIGQLNTEAFF
J: TRBJ2-1; V: TRBV4-1; CDR3: CASSQILGGQGERNEQFF
J: TRBJ1-1; V: TRBV5-1; CDR3: CASSGGTGRIEAFF
J: TRBJ2-1; V: TRBV9; CDR3: CASSRTGTENEQFF
J: TRBJ1-2; V: TRBV7-2; CDR3: CASSRDKEVSGYTF
J: TRBJ2-2; V: TRBV28; CDR3: CASSIHRGGSGELFF
J: TRBJ1-6; V: TRBV10-3; CDR3: CAISGGTGDNSPLHF